These T cell receptor beta chains were read from a single sample in a study of chemoradiotherapy in HPV16-positive cancers. Assay: immunoSEQ multiplex PCR; the TCRdb copy retains only in-frame clones and omits some. The data show 25,000 to 40,000 clones, 80% to 90% seen once. The material sequenced was blood, taken from a patient who underwent chemoradiotherapy. The receptors here all came from a human donor with HPV-associated anogenital cancer. CDR3s include the opening cysteine and the closing phenylalanine or tryptophan.

V	J	CDR3
TRBV29-1	TRBJ2-7	CSAGGDVYEQYF
TRBV5-4	TRBJ2-1	CASSLATAGNYNEQFF
TRBV7-6	TRBJ1-5	CASSLGKARGQPQHF
TRBV7-5	TRBJ1-1	CVRSFQGANTEAFF
TRBV9	TRBJ1-6	CASSVRVGTPLHF
TRBV10-3	TRBJ2-7	CALSEGYEQYF
TRBV11-2	TRBJ2-2	CASSSSGTLNTGELFF
TRBV7-2	TRBJ2-5	CASSLNSLGTQYF
TRBV19	TRBJ2-7	CASSMTTPAYEQYF
TRBV12-5	TRBJ1-1	CASGLAGPTEAFF
TRBV30	TRBJ2-3	CASRQAVDLRPGGTQYF
TRBV2	TRBJ1-1	CASSPSGQPNTEAFF
TRBV7-6	TRBJ2-7	CASSLNRGDEQYF
TRBV2	TRBJ2-3	CASRVLGQTRTDTQYF
TRBV19	TRBJ1-5	CASSIGGNQPQHF
TRBV6-5	TRBJ1-6	CASRRGARSPLHF